Following are 23 T cell receptor beta chains from one sample sequenced in a study of T cell repertoires in cytomegalovirus infection. TCRdb reprocessed the reads via MiXCR and lists one record per CDR3 protein. Of about 160,000 distinct CDR3 sequences in the sample, approximately 17% were seen once. The sample taken for sequencing was CD8+ T cells from PBMCs. The source is a human donor in good health (CMV status not recorded). Some clones in this sample may be carry-over from other donors' samples.

This clonotype was seen a handful of times. The chain carries TRBV7-8 and TRBJ2-2; unclear D gene. This CDR3 has 17 amino acids. The germline V and J ends were trimmed by 2 bases and 4 bases, with 17 bases remaining between them. The germline CDR1 and CDR2 sequences are SGHVS and FQNEAQ. The CDR3 region is CASSLLIARGPTGELFF. The DNA for the CDR3 is TGTGCCAGCAGCTTATTAATTGCTCGAGGACCCACCGGGGAGCTGTTTTTT.

This clonotype came up a few times. The chain is built from TRBV6-1 and TRBJ2-7; 9 nucleotides match TRBD2. V lost 6 bases to trimming and J lost 2 bases; unmatched junction nucleotides: 17. The CDR3 length is 18 residues. Germline assignment: CDR1 MNHNS and CDR2 SASEGT. CDR3 sequence: CASSDRSSTSGLTYEQYF. For the CDR3, the DNA is TGTGCCAGCAGCGACAGGTCATCAACTAGCGGGCTTACCTACGAGCAGTACTTC.

This chain connects TRBV7-8 to TRBJ2-3; no clear D. Germline CDR1 SGHVS, CDR2 FQNEAQ. The V end was cut by 5 bases, the J end by 2 bases, with 5 bases between. This CDR3 region has 12 residues. CDR3 DNA: TGTGCCAGCAGCCACTACACAGATACGCAGTATTTT. This codes for CASSHYTDTQYF.

This clonotype was seen a handful of times. The genes are TRBV19 and TRBJ2-7; 7 nucleotides match TRBD1. Germline V gene sequence: CDR1 LNHDA, CDR2 SQIVND (reference sequence). Losses at the gene ends were 7 bases for V and 1 base for J; bases not matched to a gene: 7. CDR3 size: 14 residues. For the CDR3, the DNA is TGTGCCAGTACCGGGCAGGGGGATTCCTACGAGCAGTACTTC. Encoded protein: CASTGQGDSYEQYF.

This clonotype was observed at least ten times. J is TRBJ1-4 and V is TRBV7-6; a weak D match, TRBD1 (5 bases). The CDR3 is 16 residues long. Looked up from germline, CDR1 is SGHVS and CDR2 is FNYEAQ. V was cut by 5 bases and J by 8 bases, with 21 bases left in between. CDR3 DNA: TGTGCCAGCAGCCTTCTGGAGGCAACACGGGGGGAAAAACTGTTTTTT. It specifies CASSLLEATRGEKLFF.

The table lists this clonotype with a few counts. The J gene is TRBJ2-4, the V gene TRBV6-2 or TRBV6-3; the D is unclear. The germline CDR1 and CDR2 sequences are MNHEY and SVGEGT. V was clipped by 2 bases and J by 7 bases, with 18 bases between them. The CDR3 is 16 residues long. The CDR3 DNA reads as TGTGCCAGCAGTTACAGCGCCGAACCTTCCGGGAACATTCAGTACTTC. This sequence encodes CASSYSAEPSGNIQYF.

The V call is TRBV28, the J call TRBJ2-5; 7 nucleotides agree with TRBD2. CDR1 and CDR2 from the germline V gene are MDHEN and SYDVKM. This CDR3 is built from 16 residues. V shed 4 bases, J shed 0 bases, and the junction held 8 bases outside the gene matches. Written as DNA, the CDR3 is TGTGCCAGCAGTTCCTCTGAGGGAGGGGACCAAGAGACCCAGTACTTC. Residues: CASSSSEGGDQETQYF.

CDR3 sequence: CASSLSIASGSTSDTQYF. CDR3 nucleotide sequence: TGTGCCAGCAGCTTATCGATAGCTAGTGGGAGTACGTCAGATACGCAGTATTTT. The V and J genes are TRBV7-9 and TRBJ2-3; D possibly corresponds to TRBD2 (5 bases). The V gene's germline CDR1 is SEHNR and CDR2 FQNEAQ (reference sequence). Trimming removed 2 bases from V and 4 bases from J, with 22 bases in between. This CDR3 region has 18 residues.

This clonotype appeared a few times. J is TRBJ2-7 and V is TRBV7-9; TRBD2 is a possible D gene (6 bases). Germline lookup yields CDR1 SEHNR and CDR2 FQNEAQ (reference sequence). This CDR3 contains 12 residues. Trimming shortened V by 4 bases and J by 6 bases, and 10 bases separated the two germline ends. The CDR3 is CASSWVGGEQYF. The DNA for the CDR3 is TGTGCCAGCAGCTGGGTCGGGGGCGAGCAGTACTTC.

This clonotype occurred a few times. The V gene is TRBV7-8, the J gene TRBJ2-7; 8 bases are a match to TRBD1. With V trimmed by 1 base and J by 5 bases, 10 bases remained unmatched. The CDR3 runs to 16 residues. The V gene's germline CDR1 is SGHVS and CDR2 FQNEAQ. CDR3 nucleotide sequence: TGTGCCAGCAGCTTAGTTAATGGACAGGGCCATGACGAGCAGTACTTC. This gives the protein CASSLVNGQGHDEQYF.

This clonotype was recorded at least ten times. The genes are TRBV7-2 and TRBJ2-5, with 9 bases aligning to TRBD2. The CDR3 length is 16 residues. Germline loops: CDR1 SGHTA, CDR2 FQGNSA. V was clipped by 5 bases and J by 2 bases; unmatched bases: 9. DNA of the CDR3: TGTGCCAGCAGCGAGAGGCCTAGCGGGGCGCAAGAGACCCAGTACTTC. As protein: CASSERPSGAQETQYF. Filled out from reference TRBV7-2 and TRBJ2-5, the complete variable domain reads GAGVSQSPSNKVTEKGKDVELRCDPISGHTALYWYRQSLGQGLEFLIYFQGNSAPDKSGLPSDRFSAERTGGSVSTLTIQRTQQEDSAVYLCASSERPSGAQETQYFGPGTRLLVL.

The CDR3 bases are TGCGCCAGCGCCCCCGGGCCGGGAGGCACTGAAGCTTTCTTT. This encodes CASAPGPGGTEAFF. V gene TRBV4-3 combines with J gene TRBJ1-1; unclear D gene. The germline V and J ends were trimmed by 8 bases and 4 bases, with 17 bases remaining between them. Germline-derived CDR1 and CDR2 are LGHNA and YSLEER. The CDR3 covers 14 residues.

This chain uses TRBV7-9 with TRBJ2-1; the D is unclear. V was shortened by 1 base and J by 0 bases, with 10 bases between the two germline ends. CDR3 length: 16 amino acids. Per the germline V gene, CDR1 is SEHNR and CDR2 is FQNEAQ (reference sequence). The CDR3 protein is CASSLEPRSSYNEQFF. The CDR3 region has the DNA TGTGCCAGCAGCTTAGAGCCCCGGAGCTCCTACAATGAGCAGTTCTTC.

Note on this clonotype: A much more abundant neighbour one base away suggests this may be a read error. The chain links TRBV6-1 to TRBJ2-1; D could derive from TRBD1 or TRBD2 (5 bases each). Trimming cost V 6 bases and J 8 bases, with 20 bases left between them. CDR3 length equals 15 residues. Germline CDR1 and CDR2: MNHNS and SASEGT. In DNA form, the CDR3 reads TGTGCCAGCAGAGAGGTGGCCGGGGCCTCAGATGAGCAGTTCTTC. This gives the protein CASREVAGASDEQFF.

This clonotype was observed a single time. The chain is built from TRBV6-2 or TRBV6-3 and TRBJ2-7; weak D call: TRBD1 (7 bases). V lost 0 bases, J lost 1 base, and 13 bases lay in between. The CDR3 extends over 16 amino acids. Per the germline V gene, CDR1 is MNHEY and CDR2 is SVGEGT. CDR3 nucleotides: TGTGCCAGCAGTTACTCGCGGCAGGGGGGATCCTACGAGCAGTACTTC. Amino acid sequence: CASSYSRQGGSYEQYF.

This chain links TRBV23-1 with TRBJ1-5; a possible D gene is TRBD1 (5 bases). TRBV23-1 is filed as an ORF, its function uncertain. Trimming removed 2 bases at V and 0 bases at J, with 11 bases between. The CDR3 is made up of 16 amino acids. In DNA form, the CDR3 reads TGCGCCAGCAGTCAACCTTCGGGGCCTAGCAATCAGCCCCAGCATTTT. This codes for CASSQPSGPSNQPQHF.

This clonotype showed up many times. The genes are TRBV7-2 and TRBJ1-5, with D unclear. Looked up from germline, CDR1 is SGHTA and CDR2 is FQGNSA. The CDR3 runs to 13 residues. Trimming left V 5 bases short and J 4 bases short, with 9 bases between. The CDR3 is CASSTYTNQPQHF. The CDR3 coding sequence is TGTGCCAGCAGCACCTACACGAATCAGCCCCAGCATTTT.

This sequence joins TRBV3-1 and TRBJ2-7, with a possible D match to TRBD2 (5 bases). V lost 0 bases and J 2 bases, leaving 11 bases between the germline ends. The germline V gene encodes CDR1 LGHDT and CDR2 YNNKEL (reference sequence). The CDR3 extends over 15 amino acids. The CDR3 loop reads CASSQDLGRTYEQYF. The CDR3 DNA reads as TGTGCCAGCAGCCAAGATCTAGGGAGAACCTACGAGCAGTACTTC.

This clonotype was recorded a few times. The chain is built from TRBV7-9 and TRBJ2-1, with a possible D match to TRBD1 (6 bases). The CDR3 covers 13 residues. Trimming pared 5 bases from V and 7 bases from J, leaving 12 bases between. Germline assignment: CDR1 SEHNR and CDR2 FQNEAQ (reference sequence). CDR3: CASSIGTPNEQFF. The CDR3 DNA follows: TGTGCCAGCAGCATTGGGACACCGAATGAGCAGTTCTTC.

The V and J genes are TRBV6-2 or TRBV6-3 and TRBJ2-3, with D possibly being TRBD2 (6 bases). V lost 11 bases to trimming and J lost 2 bases, with 14 bases between them. CDR1 is MNHEY, CDR2 SVGEGT, per germline. The CDR3 is made up of 13 amino acids. The CDR3 loop reads CAGTKGLTDTQYF. As DNA, the CDR3 is TGTGCCGGGACGAAGGGACTCACAGATACGCAGTATTTT.

Of note for this clonotype: Germline and junction disagree at one end, which may indicate a read error. This chain links TRBV7-2 with TRBJ2-7; maybe TRBD1 (6 bases). Germline-derived CDR1 and CDR2 are SGHTA and FQGNSA. The CDR3 sequence is 12 residues long. CDR3 nucleotides: TGTGCCAGCAGCGCCGGGACATCCCTATCAAACTTC. This translates into CASSAGTSLSNF.

The chain joins TRBV28 to TRBJ2-1; TRBD2 is a possible D gene (6 bases). V lost 6 bases, J lost 4 bases, and 19 bases lay in between. The CDR3 is made up of 16 amino acids. Germline V gene lookup returns CDR1 MDHEN and CDR2 SYDVKM. The CDR3: CASRPPGRGIYNEQFF. The CDR3 DNA reads TGTGCCAGCAGGCCGCCCGGACGGGGGATATACAATGAGCAGTTCTTC.

This clonotype was seen a few times. V is TRBV6-2 or TRBV6-3 and J is TRBJ2-1; 7 bases agree with TRBD2. Germline V gene sequence: CDR1 MNHEY, CDR2 SVGEGT. CDR3 length equals 12 residues. J gave up 13 bases and V 4 bases, and 7 bases lay outside the gene matches. The CDR3 sequence is CASSWGSGHQFF. The CDR3 bases are TGTGCCAGCAGTTGGGGTAGCGGGCATCAGTTCTTC.